This paragraph covers one TCR beta chain sequence. Its antigen remains unidentified. These data are taken from a study of cytomegalovirus exposure and HLA in healthy donors. Overall study results and limits: TCR clusters originating in the first cohort tended to co-occur in the 120 validation repertoires, according to a later analysis. Most observed TCR sequences were rare, whereas some public TCRs were detected in many donors.

This CDR3 contains 17 residues. V lost 2 bases, J lost 0 bases, and 8 bases stayed unmatched. CDR1 is MGHRA and CDR2 is YSYEKL in the germline V gene. Some clones are missing from TCRdb's copy, which holds only in-frame ones; the method was immunoSEQ multiplex PCR. The data contain 200,000 or so clones, about nine tenths of them singletons. The chain employs TRBV4-1 and TRBJ2-3, with 7 bases lining up with TRBD1. Sequencing was carried out using PBMCs. This TCR was recovered from a woman aged 18-29 years in good health and CMV-seropositive. The CDR3 DNA reads TGCGCCAGCAGCCAAAGGGACAGCTTGGCTAGCACAGATACGCAGTATTTT. Translating it yields CASSQRDSLASTDTQYF.